This passage covers 31 T cell receptor beta chains from one sample sequenced in a study of blood T cell repertoires in COVID-19 (TCRdb year 2020). The protocol used for the library was the immunoSEQ multiplex PCR assay. TCRdb obtained this table from immuneACCESS and retained in-frame rearrangements with V and J assigned. These tables miss some clones; where compared with another copy, unresolved V genes account for less than half of the shortfall, and the remainder is unexplained. Present in this sample are around 250,000 clones, approximately 84% of which were seen just once. 1.5% to 2% of the sample belongs to the ten largest clones. Input material: peripheral blood. The receptor set was obtained from a woman at least 80 years old with acute or convalescent COVID-19.

The V call is TRBV6-2 or TRBV6-3, the J call TRBJ2-3, with 7 bases fitting TRBD2. CDR3 size: 14 residues. In germline, CDR1 is MNHEY, CDR2 SVGEGT. With V trimmed by 6 bases and J by 2 bases, 5 bases remained unmatched. The CDR3 is CASSWGLPTDTQYF. The CDR3 DNA reads TGTGCCAGCAGCTGGGGACTACCCACAGATACGCAGTATTTT.

The V gene is TRBV30, the J gene TRBJ1-1; tentative D call: TRBD1 (5 bases). Germline CDR1 reads GTSNPN; CDR2 reads SVGIG (reference sequence). This CDR3 has 13 residues. Trimming shortened V by 3 bases and J by 1 base, and 9 bases separated the two germline ends. Written as DNA, the CDR3 is TGTGCCTGGAGCTCAGGACAGAACACTGAAGCTTTCTTT. Its translation: CAWSSGQNTEAFF. Drawing the rest from reference TRBV30 and TRBJ1-1, the complete variable domain is SQTIHQWPATLVQPVGSPLSLECTVEGTSNPNLYWYRQAAGRGLQLLFYSVGIGQISSEVPQNLSASRPQDRQFILSSKKLLLSDSGFYLCAWSSGQNTEAFFGQGTRLTVV.

V gene TRBV7-9 combines with J gene TRBJ1-1; TRBD1 aligns across 8 bases. The germline V gene encodes CDR1 SEHNR and CDR2 FQNEAQ (reference sequence). The CDR3 consists of 14 residues. V lost 5 bases to trimming and J lost 5 bases; unmatched junction nucleotides: 7. This chain's CDR3 is CASSRAQGATEAFF. The CDR3 nucleotides read TGTGCCAGCAGCCGAGCGCAGGGGGCGACTGAAGCTTTCTTT.

The chain recombines TRBV2 with TRBJ1-6; 7 positions agree with TRBD1. CDR1 is SNHLY, CDR2 FYNNEI, per germline. V shed 6 bases and J 5 bases; nucleotides not matched to a gene: 4. The length of the CDR3 is 14 residues. CDR3 amino acids: CASRTTGDNSPLHF. The CDR3, as DNA: TGTGCCAGCAGGACAACAGGGGATAATTCACCCCTCCACTTT.

The CDR3, as DNA: TGTGCCAGCAGCCGGCGGGGGGCTAGCGGGCACGAGCAGTACTTC. Amino acid sequence: CASSRRGASGHEQYF. The chain uses TRBV11-2 and TRBJ2-7; 8 bases map to TRBD2. This CDR3 has 15 residues. Germline V gives CDR1 SGHAT, CDR2 FQNNGV. V shed 5 bases, J shed 5 bases, and the junction held 11 bases outside the gene matches.

The chain combines TRBV19 with TRBJ2-7; possible D gene TRBD1, 7 bases. Trimming stripped 4 bases from V and 1 base from J, with 11 bases between. This CDR3 is 14 amino acids long. Germline values: CDR1 LNHDA, CDR2 SQIVND (reference sequence). The CDR3 here is CASSTQGGSYEQYF. The CDR3 nucleotides are TGTGCCAGTAGTACCCAGGGGGGATCCTACGAGCAGTACTTC.

The rearrangement joins TRBV9 to TRBJ2-1, with 7 bases lining up with TRBD2. The germline V gene has CDR1 SGDLS and CDR2 YYNGEE. CDR3 length equals 16 residues. Trimming at V came to 4 bases and at J to 8 bases, leaving 15 bases not matched to a gene. In DNA form, the CDR3 reads TGTGCCAGCAGCACCGCGGGACTAACACTTCCGGATGAGCAGTTCTTC. This sequence encodes CASSTAGLTLPDEQFF.

The chain recombines TRBV28 with TRBJ2-7; unclear D gene. CDR3 length equals 12 residues. V was shortened by 10 bases and J by 9 bases, with 19 bases between the two germline ends. Germline CDR1 reads MDHEN; CDR2 reads SYDVKM. CDR3 nucleotide sequence: TGTGCCACCGAAACCTCGCGCCTACGGCAGTACTTC. Translating gives CATETSRLRQYF.

The rearrangement links TRBV4-3 to TRBJ1-2; D may be TRBD1 (6 bases). The CDR3 covers 16 residues. Trimming cost V 1 base and J 1 base, with 13 bases left between them. Germline CDR1 reads LGHNA; CDR2 reads YSLEER. The CDR3 DNA sequence: TGCGCCAGCAGCCAAGCCCCGACAGGCTATAACTATGGCTACACCTTC. It codes for CASSQAPTGYNYGYTF.

V usage is TRBV6-2 or TRBV6-3 and J usage is TRBJ2-7; 9 nucleotides agree with TRBD1. CDR1 and CDR2 from the germline V gene are MNHEY and SVGEGT. J lost 4 bases, V lost 6 bases, and 4 bases had no gene match. The CDR3 is made up of 13 amino acids. The CDR3 sequence is CASSGDRAYEQYF. In DNA form, the CDR3 reads TGTGCCAGCAGCGGGGACAGGGCGTACGAGCAGTACTTC.

The chain links TRBV5-8 to TRBJ1-5; 7 bases map to TRBD1. Trimming took 4 bases from V and 6 from J; bases not matched to a gene: 10. Germline V CDR1 and CDR2: SGHTS, YDEGEE. The CDR3 runs 15 residues. CDR3 loop: CASSGRDSDTQPQHF. The CDR3 coding sequence is TGTGCCAGCAGCGGCCGGGACAGTGATACTCAGCCCCAGCATTTT.

The chain is built from TRBV5-4 and TRBJ2-5, with 9 bases fitting TRBD2. The CDR3 has 16 residues. V was pared by 1 base and J by 5 bases, with 9 bases of the junction left unmatched. CDR1 and CDR2 from the germline V gene are SGHNT and YYREEE (reference sequence). The CDR3 reads CASSLSGGRAWETQYF. CDR3 coding DNA: TGTGCCAGCAGCTTGTCAGGCGGGAGGGCCTGGGAGACCCAGTACTTC.

The chain employs TRBV20-1 and TRBJ1-4; D may be TRBD1 (6 bases). This CDR3 region has 18 residues. V was pared by 3 bases and J by 5 bases, with 25 bases between. Germline-derived CDR1 and CDR2 are DFQATT and SNEGSKA (reference sequence). As DNA, the CDR3 is TGCAGTGCTAGTAACCATACTAAGCCAGACAGGATGAATGAAAAACTGTTTTTT. Residues: CSASNHTKPDRMNEKLFF.

V usage is TRBV5-4 and J usage is TRBJ2-3; 9 bases are shared with TRBD2. The CDR3 is made up of 17 amino acids. V trimming: 2 bases; J trimming: 2 bases; junction bases outside the gene matches: 9. Germline values: CDR1 SGHNT, CDR2 YYREEE (reference sequence). The CDR3 here is CASSFPGGRGLTDTQYF. In DNA form, the CDR3 reads TGTGCCAGCAGCTTCCCTGGCGGGAGGGGACTCACAGATACGCAGTATTTT. The whole variable domain, remainder taken from reference TRBV5-4 and TRBJ2-3, is ETGVTQSPTHLIKTRGQQVTLRCSSQSGHNTVSWYQQALGQGPQFIFQYYREEENGRGNFPPRFSGLQFPNYSSELNVNALELDDSALYLCASSFPGGRGLTDTQYFGPGTRLTVL.

The chain joins TRBV6-5 to TRBJ1-4, with 12 nucleotides matching TRBD1. Germline V gene lookup returns CDR1 MNHEY and CDR2 SVGAGI. V dropped 1 base and J dropped 8; count of bases not matched to a gene: 2. The CDR3 is 15 amino acids. Here the CDR3 reads CASSYFGTGGEKLFF. CDR3 bases: TGTGCCAGCAGTTACTTCGGGACAGGGGGCGAAAAACTGTTTTTT.

The CDR3 DNA follows: TGTGCCAGCAGCAATCCCCACAGGGATGGAGATACGCAGTATTTT. Amino acid sequence: CASSNPHRDGDTQYF. The chain couples TRBV5-8 to TRBJ2-3; D possibly corresponds to TRBD1 (6 bases). The CDR3 contains 15 residues. V was cut by 4 bases and J by 5 bases, with 17 bases left in between. CDR1 and CDR2 from the germline V gene are SGHTS and YDEGEE. Based on the CDR3 plus reference TRBV5-8 and TRBJ2-3, the full variable domain is EAGVTQSPTHLIKTRGQQATLRCSPISGHTSVYWYQQALGLGLQFLLWYDEGEERNRGNFPPRFSGRQFPNYSSELNVNALELEDSALYLCASSNPHRDGDTQYFGPGTRLTVL.

On this clone itself: The same CDR3 also results from other DNA sequences found in this sample. This rearrangement joins TRBV7-2 to TRBJ1-2; D not resolved. V lost 3 bases and J lost 0, with 5 bases in between. Germline V gene sequence: CDR1 SGHTA, CDR2 FQGNSA. CDR3 length equals 13 residues. CDR3 sequence: CASSLDSNYGYTF. CDR3 nucleotides: TGTGCCAGCAGCTTGGACTCTAACTATGGCTACACCTTC.

The chain is built from TRBV6-2 or TRBV6-3 and TRBJ1-2; D remains ambiguous. The CDR3 runs to 16 residues. Germline V gene lookup returns CDR1 MNHEY and CDR2 SVGEGT. Trimming removed 3 bases at V and 0 bases at J, with 14 bases between. Written as DNA, the CDR3 is TGTGCCAGCAGTTATGAGGCCATCGAGGCTAACTATGGCTACACCTTC. Translation: CASSYEAIEANYGYTF.

The J gene is TRBJ2-3, the V gene TRBV3-1 (or the pseudogene TRBV3-2); TRBD2 might be the D (6 bases). The germline V and J ends were trimmed by 4 bases and 2 bases, with 13 bases remaining between them. CDR1 is LGHDT and CDR2 is YNNKEL in the germline V gene (reference sequence). CDR3 length equals 15 residues. This CDR3 is CASSPGGGTTDTQYF. As DNA, the CDR3 is TGTGCCAGCAGCCCGGGTGGAGGGACCACAGATACGCAGTATTTT.

This clone has a handful of counts. The V gene is TRBV14, the J gene TRBJ1-2, with D perhaps TRBD1 (6 bases). Germline-derived CDR1 and CDR2 are SGHDN and FVKESK. V shed 8 bases and J shed 4 bases, with 11 bases lying between them. This CDR3 is 12 amino acids long. CDR3 sequence (DNA): TGTGCCAGCGGGACATTAGCCTATGGCTACACCTTC. Its translation: CASGTLAYGYTF.

This chain links TRBV6-1 with TRBJ2-3; D gene uncertain. The CDR3 has 13 amino acids. Germline V lookup: CDR1 MNHNS, CDR2 SASEGT. V lost 6 bases and J lost 1, with 8 bases in between. The CDR3 here is CASSLLGTDTQYF. The CDR3 DNA is TGTGCCAGCAGCCTATTGGGCACAGATACGCAGTATTTT.

This chain uses TRBV4-1 with TRBJ2-1; no firm D call. CDR1 and CDR2 (germline): MGHRA, YSYEKL. This CDR3 is 13 amino acids long. V was pared by 1 base and J by 4 bases, with 5 bases between. CDR3 protein: CASSQASYNEQFF. The CDR3 DNA reads as TGCGCCAGCAGCCAAGCTAGTTACAATGAGCAGTTCTTC.

The chain employs TRBV28 and TRBJ2-2; 8 bases agree with TRBD1. Germline CDR1 is MDHEN and CDR2 is SYDVKM. This CDR3 contains 17 residues. The trim removed 1 base at V and 0 bases at J, leaving 4 bases unmatched. The CDR3 coding sequence is TGTGCCAGCAGTTTATACCGGGACAGGCCGAACACCGGGGAGCTGTTTTTT. Its translation: CASSLYRDRPNTGELFF.

This clone was picked up one time. The chain combines TRBV18 with TRBJ1-1; 10 positions agree with TRBD1. The CDR3 is 15 residues long. Germline CDR1 and CDR2: KGHSH and LQKENI. V lost 5 bases to trimming and J lost 3 bases; unmatched junction nucleotides: 6. The CDR3 is CASSRDRGMDTEAFF. DNA for the CDR3: TGTGCCAGCTCAAGGGACAGGGGAATGGACACTGAAGCTTTCTTT.

The sample holds one count of this clone. This sequence joins TRBV6-5 and TRBJ1-1; a weak D match, TRBD1 (5 bases). The V gene lost 4 bases and the J gene lost 1 base, with 10 bases spanning the gap. Germline CDR1 and CDR2: MNHEY and SVGAGI. The CDR3 runs to 14 residues. As DNA, the CDR3 is TGTGCCAGCAGTTCTCCAGGGTGGAACACTGAAGCTTTCTTT. It translates to CASSSPGWNTEAFF.

This CDR3 reads CASSYGRRTAGELFF. In DNA, the CDR3 is TGTGCCAGCAGCTACGGGAGGAGGACCGCCGGGGAGCTGTTTTTT. The chain has TRBV7-9 and TRBJ2-2, with 7 bases that match TRBD2. CDR1 and CDR2 (germline): SEHNR, FQNEAQ (reference sequence). The V segment lost 4 bases and the J segment 6 bases; nucleotides outside the gene matches: 8. CDR3 size: 15 residues.

The V and J genes are TRBV6-1 and TRBJ1-3; TRBD1 matches at 7 bases. The CDR3 sequence is 17 residues long. The V gene end was trimmed by 0 bases and the J gene end by 4 bases; junction bases not matched to a gene: 9. Per germline, CDR1 MNHNS and CDR2 SASEGT. The CDR3 protein is CASSEAHRGSYGNTIYF. CDR3 nucleotides: TGTGCCAGCAGTGAAGCGCACAGGGGAAGTTACGGAAACACCATATATTTT.

This chain uses TRBV5-4 with TRBJ2-5; tentatively, D is TRBD2 (6 bases). The CDR3 has 15 amino acids. V dropped 0 bases and J dropped 2 bases, with 11 bases sitting between them. Germline-derived CDR1 and CDR2 are SGHNT and YYREEE (reference sequence). This chain's CDR3 is CASSLAGGVQETQYF. CDR3 coding DNA: TGTGCCAGCAGCTTGGCTGGCGGGGTTCAAGAGACCCAGTACTTC.

The rearrangement joins TRBV2 to TRBJ1-4, with no clear D. The germline gives CDR1 SNHLY, CDR2 FYNNEI. The CDR3 is 11 amino acids. The ends were cut back, 6 bases at V and 6 bases at J, with 5 bases in the middle. CDR3 nucleotide sequence: TGTGCCAGCAGGAGAGATGAAAAACTGTTTTTT. Translating it yields CASRRDEKLFF.

The chain couples TRBV19 to TRBJ1-5; possible D gene TRBD1, 5 bases. CDR1 and CDR2 (germline): LNHDA, SQIVND (reference sequence). Trimming took off 5 bases at V and 0 bases at J, with 14 bases between the two ends. The CDR3 runs to 16 residues. In DNA, the CDR3 is TGTGCCAGTAGTCTACAGACAGTAAATAGCAATCAGCCCCAGCATTTT. This encodes CASSLQTVNSNQPQHF. The whole variable domain, filled in from reference TRBV19 and TRBJ1-5, reads DGGITQSPKYLFRKEGQNVTLSCEQNLNHDAMYWYRQDPGQGLRLIYYSQIVNDFQKGDIAEGYSVSREKKESFPLTVTSAQKNPTAFYLCASSLQTVNSNQPQHFGDGTRLSIL.

The V call is TRBV28, the J call TRBJ1-5; the match to TRBD1 covers 9 bases. CDR3 length equals 16 residues. The germline V gene has CDR1 MDHEN and CDR2 SYDVKM. V lost 4 bases and J lost 3; bases outside the gene matches: 7. CDR3 loop: CASSSALQGANQPQHF. Here the CDR3 DNA reads TGTGCCAGCAGTTCGGCCCTACAGGGGGCCAATCAGCCCCAGCATTTT.